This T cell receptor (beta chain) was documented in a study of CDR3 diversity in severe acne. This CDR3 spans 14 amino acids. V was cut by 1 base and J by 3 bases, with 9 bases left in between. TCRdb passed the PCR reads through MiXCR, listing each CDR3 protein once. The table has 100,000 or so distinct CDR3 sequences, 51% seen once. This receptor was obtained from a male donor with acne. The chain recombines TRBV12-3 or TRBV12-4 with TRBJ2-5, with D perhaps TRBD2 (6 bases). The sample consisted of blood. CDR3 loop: CASSLVEREETQYF. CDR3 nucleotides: TGTGCCAGCAGTTTAGTAGAGCGGGAAGAGACCCAGTACTTC.